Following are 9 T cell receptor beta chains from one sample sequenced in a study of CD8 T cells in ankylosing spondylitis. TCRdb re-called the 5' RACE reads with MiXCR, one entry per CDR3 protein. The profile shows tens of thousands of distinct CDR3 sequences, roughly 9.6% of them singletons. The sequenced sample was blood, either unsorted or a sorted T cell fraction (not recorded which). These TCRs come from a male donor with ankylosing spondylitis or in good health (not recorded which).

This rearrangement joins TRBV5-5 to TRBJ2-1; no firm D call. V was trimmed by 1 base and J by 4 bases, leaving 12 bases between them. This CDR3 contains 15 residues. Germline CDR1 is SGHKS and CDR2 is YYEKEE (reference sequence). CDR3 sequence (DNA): TGTGCCAGCAGCTTGAGGGCAGGAGATTACAATGAGCAGTTCTTC. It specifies CASSLRAGDYNEQFF.

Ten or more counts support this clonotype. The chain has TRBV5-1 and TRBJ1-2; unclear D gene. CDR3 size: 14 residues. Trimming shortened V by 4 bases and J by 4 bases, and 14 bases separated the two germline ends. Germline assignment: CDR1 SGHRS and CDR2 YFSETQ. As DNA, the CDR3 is TGCGCCAGCAGCCAAGACGCCTTCCTCTATGGCTACACCTTC. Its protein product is CASSQDAFLYGYTF.

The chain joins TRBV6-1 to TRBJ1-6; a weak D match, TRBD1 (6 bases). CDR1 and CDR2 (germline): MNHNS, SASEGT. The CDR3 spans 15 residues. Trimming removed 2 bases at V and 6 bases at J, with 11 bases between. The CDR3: CASSERGFGNSPLHF. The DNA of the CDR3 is TGTGCCAGCAGTGAAAGGGGGTTCGGTAATTCACCCCTCCACTTT.

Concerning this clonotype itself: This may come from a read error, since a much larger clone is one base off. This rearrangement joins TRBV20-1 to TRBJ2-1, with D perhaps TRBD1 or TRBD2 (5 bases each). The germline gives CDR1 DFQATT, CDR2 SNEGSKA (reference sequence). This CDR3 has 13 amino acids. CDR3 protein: CSDRDLSRGEQFF. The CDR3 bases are TGCAGTGATAGAGATCTTTCGAGGGGAGAGCAGTTCTTC.

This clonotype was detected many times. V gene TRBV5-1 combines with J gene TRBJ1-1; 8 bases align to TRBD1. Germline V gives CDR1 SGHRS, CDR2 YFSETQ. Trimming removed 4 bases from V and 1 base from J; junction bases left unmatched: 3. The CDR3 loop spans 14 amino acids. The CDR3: CASSTGQENTEAFF. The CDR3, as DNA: TGCGCCAGCAGCACGGGACAGGAGAACACTGAAGCTTTCTTT.

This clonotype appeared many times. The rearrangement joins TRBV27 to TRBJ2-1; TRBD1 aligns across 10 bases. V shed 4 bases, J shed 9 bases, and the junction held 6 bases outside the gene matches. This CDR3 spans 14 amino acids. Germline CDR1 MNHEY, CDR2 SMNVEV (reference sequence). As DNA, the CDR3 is TGTGCCAGCAGTTCCGGACAGGGGGTAGGTGAGCAGTTCTTC. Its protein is CASSSGQGVGEQFF.

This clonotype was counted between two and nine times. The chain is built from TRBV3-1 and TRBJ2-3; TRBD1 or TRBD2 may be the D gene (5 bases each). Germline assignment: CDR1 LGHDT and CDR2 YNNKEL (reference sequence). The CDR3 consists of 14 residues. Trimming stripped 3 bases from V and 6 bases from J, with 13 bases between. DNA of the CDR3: TGTGCCAGCAGCCAGACGGGGCGTTGGGATACGCAGTATTTT. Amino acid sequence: CASSQTGRWDTQYF.

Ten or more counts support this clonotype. Here the CDR3 DNA reads TGTGCCAGCAGCTTGCTCGGACAGGGGGACTATGGCTACACCTTC. It is translated as CASSLLGQGDYGYTF. The chain couples TRBV5-5 to TRBJ1-2, with 10 bases fitting TRBD1. The CDR3 contains 15 residues. V was pared by 1 base and J by 3 bases, with 3 bases of the junction left unmatched. Germline CDR1 reads SGHKS; CDR2 reads YYEKEE (reference sequence).

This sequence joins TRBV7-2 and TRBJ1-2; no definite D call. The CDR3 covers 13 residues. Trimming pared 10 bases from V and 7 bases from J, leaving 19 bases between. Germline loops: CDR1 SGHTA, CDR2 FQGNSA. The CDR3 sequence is CATTQTRVVGYTF. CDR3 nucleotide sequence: TGTGCCACCACGCAGACTAGAGTGGTTGGCTACACCTTC.